This is a list of T cell receptor beta chains from one sample in a study of identical twins. Each CDR3 protein is one row after TCRdb ran MiXCR on the 5' RACE reads. This table holds 400,000 to 500,000 distinct CDR3 sequences, approximately 17% found once. Source material: naive T cells sorted from blood. Receptor source: a man aged 45 to 65 in good health. Both conserved end residues are part of each CDR3. D genes are given only for firm matches. Clone size is not always given. Where it is, it says once, few, many or a class for expanded clones.

d_call cdr3_length j_call v_call clone_size cdr3_aa cdr3_nt
. 13 TRBJ1-6 TRBV20-1 . CSARLPGNSPLHF TGCAGTGCTAGACTTCCCGGTAATTCACCCCTCCACTTT
. 13 TRBJ2-3 TRBV7-9 few CASSPKLADTQYF TGTGCCAGCAGCCCCAAACTAGCAGATACGCAGTATTTT
. 17 TRBJ2-1 TRBV7-6 . CASSPRSSGASYNEQFF TGTGCCAGCAGCCCTCGGAGTAGCGGCGCCTCATACAATGAGCAGTTCTTC
. 13 TRBJ1-5 TRBV28 . CASSFPGGQPQHF TGTGCCAGCAGTTTCCCAGGTGGTCAGCCCCAGCATTTT
. 14 TRBJ2-1 TRBV12-3/TRBV12-4 . CASSLSMGPNEQFF TGTGCCAGCAGTTTAAGTATGGGGCCCAATGAGCAGTTCTTC
. 13 TRBJ2-1 TRBV29-1 few CSVGLAYLGEQFF TGCAGCGTTGGCCTAGCTTACTTGGGAGAGCAGTTCTTC
. 16 TRBJ2-7 TRBV20-1 few CSARYGVEVAAYEQYF TGCAGTGCTAGATACGGAGTGGAGGTAGCGGCCTACGAGCAGTACTTC
. 11 TRBJ1-3 TRBV6-1 . CASSIVDTIYF TGTGCCAGCAGTATCGTCGACACCATATATTTT
TRBD2 17 TRBJ2-1 TRBV10-3 . CAISPRLAGVGENEQFF TGTGCCATCTCCCCGAGACTAGCGGGAGTAGGGGAGAATGAGCAGTTCTTC
TRBD2 15 TRBJ2-5 TRBV18 few CASSATSGAWETQYF TGTGCCAGCTCAGCGACTAGCGGGGCCTGGGAGACCCAGTACTTC
TRBD2 15 TRBJ2-5 TRBV10-3 . CAISDGLAGGETQYF TGTGCCATCAGTGATGGGCTAGCGGGAGGAGAGACCCAGTACTTC
. 14 TRBJ1-6 TRBV27 few CASSLSGGDSPLHF TGTGCCAGCAGTTTATCAGGGGGAGATTCACCCCTCCACTTT
. 15 TRBJ2-1 TRBV6-2/TRBV6-3 many CASSYGGHSYNEQFF TGTGCCAGCAGTTACGGCGGGCACTCCTACAATGAGCAGTTCTTC
. 14 TRBJ2-5 TRBV4-2 few CASSQDQSLETQYF TGTGCCAGCAGCCAAGACCAGTCGTTAGAGACCCAGTACTTC
TRBD2 18 TRBJ2-5 TRBV11-2 many CASSLGLLAGGRQETQYF TGTGCCAGCAGCTTAGGGTTACTAGCGGGGGGGCGTCAAGAGACCCAGTACTTC
TRBD2 15 TRBJ2-7 TRBV6-5 many CASSYSAGGPYEQYF TGTGCCAGCAGTTACTCTGCGGGAGGACCCTACGAGCAGTACTTC
TRBD1 12 TRBJ1-1 TRBV11-2 few CASSPQGGEAFF TGTGCCAGCAGCCCCCAGGGGGGTGAAGCTTTCTTT
. 17 TRBJ2-5 TRBV6-1 . CASSNQSGTRVQETQYF TGTGCCAGCAGCAACCAGTCCGGGACAAGAGTTCAAGAGACCCAGTACTTC
. 14 TRBJ2-6 TRBV9 few CASTNRGRQSVLTF TGTGCCAGCACCAATCGAGGACGTCAATCCGTCCTGACTTTC
. 14 TRBJ1-5 TRBV10-2 few CASCDSGSGQPQHF TGCGCCAGCTGTGACAGTGGGTCAGGGCAGCCCCAGCATTTT
. 13 TRBJ2-1 TRBV6-6 few CASSSRGWNEQFF TGTGCCAGCAGCTCGCGGGGCTGGAATGAGCAGTTCTTC
TRBD2 15 TRBJ2-3 TRBV12-3/TRBV12-4 . CASSFGGLASNTQYF TGTGCCAGCAGTTTCGGAGGACTAGCGTCAAATACGCAGTATTTT
TRBD2 19 TRBJ2-1 TRBV20-1 many CSARPRPGLAGGRHNEQFF TGCAGTGCTAGGCCCAGACCGGGACTAGCGGGAGGAAGGCACAATGAGCAGTTCTTC
. 14 TRBJ2-1 TRBV5-1 few CASSFVGSQGEQFF TGCGCCAGCAGCTTTGTCGGGTCGCAGGGTGAGCAGTTCTTC
. 13 TRBJ2-5 TRBV12-3/TRBV12-4 . CASSLMFRETQYF TGTGCCAGCAGTTTAATGTTTAGGGAGACCCAGTACTTC
. 16 TRBJ2-5 TRBV5-1 . CASSGAGTLIQETQYF TGCGCCAGCAGCGGGGCCGGGACGCTAATACAAGAGACCCAGTACTTC
. 18 TRBJ2-7 TRBV6-2/TRBV6-3 few CASSYGGGGDRTTYEQYF TGTGCCAGCAGTTACGGAGGTGGGGGGGACAGAACCACCTACGAGCAGTACTTC
. 13 TRBJ2-1 TRBV29-1 many CSVTRGYYNEQFF TGCAGCGTTACCAGGGGTTACTACAATGAGCAGTTCTTC
. 15 TRBJ1-1 TRBV4-1 . CASSQVWRGRTEAFF TGCGCCAGCAGCCAAGTTTGGAGGGGGAGGACTGAAGCTTTCTTT
. 13 TRBJ1-2 TRBV12-3/TRBV12-4 . CASSPRWFHGYTF TGTGCCAGCAGCCCCAGATGGTTTCATGGCTACACCTTC
. 15 TRBJ2-2 TRBV9 . CASGTSPTLTGELFF TGTGCCAGCGGGACTTCCCCGACCCTCACCGGGGAGCTGTTTTTT
TRBD2 16 TRBJ2-3 TRBV11-1 . CASSLGLAGITDTQYF TGTGCCAGCAGCTTGGGACTAGCGGGGATCACAGATACGCAGTATTTT
. 14 TRBJ1-5 TRBV20-1 . CSASTGISNQPQHF TGCAGTGCTAGTACTGGGATTAGCAATCAGCCCCAGCATTTT
TRBD2 19 TRBJ2-1 TRBV3-1 . CASSQGPSLAGGSYNEQFF TGTGCCAGCAGCCAAGGACCCAGTCTAGCGGGGGGCTCCTACAATGAGCAGTTCTTC
. 14 TRBJ1-5 TRBV5-1 . CASMPGPGNQPQHF TGCGCCAGCATGCCCGGGCCTGGCAATCAGCCCCAGCATTTT
TRBD1 14 TRBJ2-7 TRBV7-2 . CASRRQGDTYEQYF TGTGCCAGCAGGCGACAGGGGGATACGTACGAGCAGTACTTC
TRBD1 17 TRBJ2-6 TRBV6-2/TRBV6-3 few CASTSGTGGEGANVLTF TGTGCCAGCACCTCAGGGACAGGGGGCGAAGGGGCCAACGTCCTGACTTTC
. 14 TRBJ2-7 TRBV15 few CATSRDYLGGEQYF TGTGCCACCAGCAGAGATTATCTGGGTGGCGAGCAGTACTTC
TRBD2 13 TRBJ2-3 TRBV20-1 . CSARGLDTDTQYF TGCAGTGCTAGGGGACTAGACACAGATACGCAGTATTTT
. 17 TRBJ1-6 TRBV20-1 few CSASPSEGRVNNSPLHF TGCAGTGCTAGTCCTTCCGAGGGGAGGGTTAACAATTCACCCCTCCACTTT
. 15 TRBJ2-1 TRBV20-1 . CSARSRKSSYNEQFF TGCAGTGCTAGAAGCAGGAAGAGCTCCTACAATGAGCAGTTCTTC
. 14 TRBJ2-7 TRBV20-1 many CSAYPESRTYEQYF TGCAGTGCTTACCCCGAATCCAGGACGTACGAGCAGTACTTC
. 12 TRBJ2-1 TRBV28 . CASRDLAPPTLF TGTGCCAGCAGGGACCTCGCCCCACCAACGCTCTTC
. 14 TRBJ1-1 TRBV20-1 few CSARALNLDTEAFF TGCAGTGCTAGGGCCCTGAACTTAGACACTGAAGCTTTCTTT
. 12 TRBJ2-2 TRBV9 many CASSVQGGELFF TGTGCCAGCAGCGTACAGGGCGGGGAGCTGTTTTTT
. 12 TRBJ2-7 TRBV6-2/TRBV6-3 many CASRYRMDEQYF TGTGCCAGCAGATATAGGATGGACGAGCAGTACTTC
TRBD2 16 TRBJ2-1 TRBV5-4 few CASSEGLAAIYNEQFF TGTGCCAGCAGCGAAGGACTAGCGGCGATCTACAATGAGCAGTTCTTC
. 17 TRBJ1-1 TRBV6-5 . CASSYSTPGFGSTEAFF TGTGCCAGCAGTTACTCGACCCCAGGTTTCGGGAGCACTGAAGCTTTCTTT
TRBD1 16 TRBJ2-5 TRBV5-5 few CASSLVWYRGQETQYF TGTGCCAGCAGCTTGGTTTGGTACAGGGGGCAAGAGACCCAGTACTTC
. 10 TRBJ2-5 TRBV20-1 . CSASKETQYF TGCAGTGCTAGTAAGGAGACCCAGTACTTC
TRBD2 15 TRBJ2-7 TRBV10-3 few CAISESLAGGGEQYF TGTGCCATCAGTGAGTCCCTAGCGGGAGGGGGTGAGCAGTACTTC
TRBD2 16 TRBJ2-1 TRBV20-1 . CSAGLAGGPSYNEQFF TGCAGTGCCGGACTAGCGGGAGGGCCCTCCTACAATGAGCAGTTCTTC
. 19 TRBJ1-1 TRBV4-1 . CASRKATGGAHRSNTEAFF TGCGCCAGCAGAAAAGCCACGGGGGGGGCGCATCGAAGTAACACTGAAGCTTTCTTT
. 11 TRBJ2-1 TRBV11-2 . CATQGSHEQFF TGTGCCACGCAGGGTTCCCATGAGCAGTTCTTC
. 15 TRBJ1-5 TRBV27 many CASSKIADSNQPQHF TGTGCCAGCTCTAAGATCGCTGATAGCAATCAGCCCCAGCATTTT